A single sample is the source of the 15 T cell receptor beta chains below, sequenced in a study of blood T cell repertoires in COVID-19. Sequencing used immunoSEQ multiplex PCR; TCRdb keeps in-frame clones, though not all of them. The sample holds about 190,000 clones, nearly 90% seen once. The sequencing input was peripheral blood. All receptors come from a man aged 60 to 69 with active or convalescent COVID-19.

The chain recombines TRBV27 with TRBJ1-2; the D gene is possibly TRBD1 (5 bases). This CDR3 spans 15 amino acids. Germline V gene data show CDR1 as MNHEY and CDR2 as SMNVEV (reference sequence). V was pared by 0 bases and J by 8 bases, with 16 bases between. The CDR3 spells CASSLSGSRGEGYTF. The DNA of the CDR3 is TGTGCCAGCAGTTTATCGGGCAGCCGGGGGGAGGGCTACACCTTC.

J is TRBJ1-2 and V is TRBV2; D perhaps matches TRBD1 (6 bases). V gave up 0 bases and J gave up 9 bases, with 8 bases separating them. The V gene's germline CDR1 is SNHLY and CDR2 FYNNEI. The CDR3 has 12 residues. CDR3 DNA: TGTGCCAGCAGTGAAGCGAGGGGGAGCTACACCTTC. It is translated as CASSEARGSYTF.

V usage is TRBV10-3 and J usage is TRBJ1-5, with 8 nucleotides matching TRBD1. J lost 4 bases, V lost 6 bases, and 2 bases had no gene match. CDR3 length: 13 amino acids. CDR1 and CDR2 from the germline V gene are ENHRY and SYGVKD. The CDR3 bases are TGTGCCATCAGGGACAGGGAGAATCAGCCCCAGCATTTT. This translates into CAIRDRENQPQHF.

The chain recombines TRBV3-1 (or the pseudogene TRBV3-2) with TRBJ2-4, with TRBD2 identical over 11 bases. The CDR3 is 18 amino acids. J lost 7 bases, V lost 3 bases, and 14 bases had no gene match. The V gene's germline CDR1 is LGHDT and CDR2 YNNKEL (reference sequence). The CDR3 nucleotides read TGTGCCAGCAGCCATCAATCCCCGGGACTAGCGGCGGGGAACATTCAGTACTTC. It yields the protein CASSHQSPGLAAGNIQYF.

This clone has a handful of counts. CDR3 loop: CASSQDRSGSAYGYTF. CDR3 DNA sequence: TGTGCCAGCAGCCAAGATAGGAGCGGGTCCGCCTATGGCTACACCTTC. The V gene is TRBV4-2, the J gene TRBJ1-2, with unresolved D. Trimming took off 0 bases at V and 4 bases at J, with 15 bases between the two ends. The CDR3 contains 16 residues. CDR1 is LGHNA and CDR2 is YNFKEQ in the germline V gene.

This sequence joins TRBV18 and TRBJ1-2; TRBD1 is a possible D gene (5 bases). CDR1 is KGHSH, CDR2 LQKENI, per germline. V lost 6 bases, J lost 3 bases, and 17 bases lay in between. This CDR3 is 15 amino acids long. The CDR3 protein is CASSLTDSGDYGYTF. The CDR3 nucleotides are TGTGCCAGCTCCCTCACCGACAGCGGGGACTATGGCTACACCTTC.

The chain couples TRBV3-1 (or the pseudogene TRBV3-2) to TRBJ2-5; D is uncertain. The CDR3 totals 11 residues. The germline CDR1 and CDR2 sequences are LGHDT and YNNKEL (reference sequence). V dropped 6 bases and J dropped 5 bases, with 7 bases sitting between them. The CDR3 DNA reads as TGTGCCAGCAGACACGGGGAGACCCAGTACTTC. It encodes CASRHGETQYF.

The genes are TRBV7-9 and TRBJ1-4; 9 nucleotides align to TRBD1. V lost 4 bases, J lost 7 bases, and 7 bases stayed unmatched. CDR1 and CDR2 from the germline V gene are SEHNR and FQNEAQ (reference sequence). This CDR3 region has 15 residues. The CDR3 nucleotides read TGTGCCAGCAGCTCCGACAGGGGGTCGGTTGAAAAACTGTTTTTT. This translates into CASSSDRGSVEKLFF.

The V and J genes are TRBV7-9 and TRBJ1-2; 7 nucleotides match TRBD1. Per the germline V gene, CDR1 is SEHNR and CDR2 is FQNEAQ (reference sequence). This CDR3 contains 16 residues. The V gene end was trimmed by 2 bases and the J gene end by 2 bases; junction bases not matched to a gene: 8. This CDR3 reads CASSLRRTGANYGYTF. The CDR3 bases are TGTGCCAGCAGCTTAAGGAGGACAGGTGCAAACTATGGCTACACCTTC.

The rearrangement joins TRBV18 to TRBJ2-7, with 10 nucleotides matching TRBD2. Germline V gene sequence: CDR1 KGHSH, CDR2 LQKENI. The V gene end was trimmed by 3 bases and the J gene end by 4 bases; junction bases not matched to a gene: 3. The CDR3 has 14 residues. Written as DNA, the CDR3 is TGTGCCAGCTCACCGGTAGCGGGGGGATACGAGCAGTACTTC. It specifies CASSPVAGGYEQYF.

This chain links TRBV11-2 with TRBJ2-3; possible D gene TRBD2, 5 bases. The V end was cut by 0 bases, the J end by 4 bases, with 11 bases between. This CDR3 is built from 15 residues. Germline V gene data show CDR1 as SGHAT and CDR2 as FQNNGV. This CDR3 reads CASSLDWSGADTQYF. CDR3 DNA sequence: TGTGCCAGCAGCTTAGATTGGAGCGGAGCAGATACGCAGTATTTT.

The chain carries TRBV3-1 (or the pseudogene TRBV3-2) and TRBJ1-1, with D possibly being TRBD1 (6 bases). Trimming stripped 2 bases from V and 1 base from J, with 11 bases between. From germline, CDR1 is LGHDT and CDR2 YNNKEL (reference sequence). The CDR3 has 15 amino acids. CDR3 sequence reads: CASSQSWTANTEAFF. Here the CDR3 DNA reads TGTGCCAGCAGCCAATCTTGGACAGCGAACACTGAAGCTTTCTTT.

The rearrangement uses TRBV15 and TRBJ1-5; D gene ambiguous. V was cut by 1 base and J by 7 bases, with 14 bases left in between. The CDR3 is 15 amino acids. Germline CDR1 LNHNV, CDR2 YYDKDF (reference sequence). The CDR3 coding sequence is TGTGCCACCAGCAGAGCACGCGCGGCCGAACAGCCCCAGCATTTT. The encoded protein is CATSRARAAEQPQHF.

The CDR3 spells CASSQGWAMTDTQYF. The CDR3, as DNA: TGCGCCAGCAGCCAAGGGTGGGCTATGACAGATACGCAGTATTTT. J is TRBJ2-3 and V is TRBV4-1; D is undetermined. The CDR3 sequence is 15 residues long. V dropped 1 base and J dropped 3 bases, with 11 bases sitting between them. The germline V gene encodes CDR1 MGHRA and CDR2 YSYEKL.

The chain combines TRBV10-3 with TRBJ2-5; 12 positions match TRBD2. From germline, CDR1 is ENHRY and CDR2 SYGVKD. This CDR3 spans 15 amino acids. Trimming took 8 bases from V and 4 from J; bases not matched to a gene: 8. CDR3 amino acids: CAIGTSGGSRETQYF. Written as DNA, the CDR3 is TGTGCCATCGGTACTAGCGGGGGGTCGCGAGAGACCCAGTACTTC.